This T cell receptor (beta chain) was recovered during a study of CD8+CD57+ T cells in acquired aplastic anemia. This CDR3 comprises 13 residues. Germline CDR1 is DFQATT and CDR2 is SNEGSKA (reference sequence). V was cut by 3 bases and J by 5 bases, with 11 bases left in between. General observations from the study: Levels of CD8+ Simpson's diversity were not significantly distinct in patients versus controls.

The TCR beta profiling, which covered VDJ combination and CDR3 sequence, was carried out using genomic DNA as the template. TCRdb passed the reads through MiXCR, listing each CDR3 protein once. The sample records 200,000 or so distinct CDR3 sequences, 64% being singletons. As to this clonotype: Its antigen remains unidentified.

The specimen was sorted CD4+, CD8+, or CD8+CD57+ T cells (not recorded which) from PBMCs. The rearrangement links TRBV20-1 to TRBJ2-1; D could derive from TRBD1 or TRBD2 (5 bases each). The receptor's source is a human donor with severe aplastic anemia or a healthy control (not recorded which). CDR3 nucleotides: TGCAGTGCTAGCCGGGACGTACACAATGAGCAGTTCTTC. Translation gives CSASRDVHNEQFF.